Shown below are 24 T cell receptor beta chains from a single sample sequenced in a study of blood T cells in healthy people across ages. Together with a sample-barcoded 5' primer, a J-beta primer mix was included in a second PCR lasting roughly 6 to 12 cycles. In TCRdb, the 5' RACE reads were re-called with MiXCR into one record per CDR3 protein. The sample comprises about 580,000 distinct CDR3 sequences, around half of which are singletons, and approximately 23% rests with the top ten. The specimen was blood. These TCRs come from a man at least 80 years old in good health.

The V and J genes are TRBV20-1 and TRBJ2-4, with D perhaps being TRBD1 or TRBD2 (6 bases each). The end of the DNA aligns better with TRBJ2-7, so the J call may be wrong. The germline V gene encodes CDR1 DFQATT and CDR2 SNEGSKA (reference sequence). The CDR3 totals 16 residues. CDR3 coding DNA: TGCAGTGCTAGAGATCCACAGGGCGGGGAGATCTACGAGCAGTACTTC. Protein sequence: CSARDPQGGEIYEQYF.

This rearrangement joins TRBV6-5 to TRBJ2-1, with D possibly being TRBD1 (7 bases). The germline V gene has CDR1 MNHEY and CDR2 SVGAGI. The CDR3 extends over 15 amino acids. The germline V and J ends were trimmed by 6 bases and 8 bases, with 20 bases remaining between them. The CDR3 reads CASRRGQEGYDEQFF. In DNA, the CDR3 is TGTGCCAGCAGGCGAGGACAGGAGGGATACGATGAGCAGTTCTTC.

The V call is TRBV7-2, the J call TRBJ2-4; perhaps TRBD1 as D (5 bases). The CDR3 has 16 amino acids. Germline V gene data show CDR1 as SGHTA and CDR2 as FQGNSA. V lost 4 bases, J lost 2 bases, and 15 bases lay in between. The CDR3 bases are TGTGCCAGCAGCTCAACCCTGACAGTTTCCAAAAACATTCAGTACTTC. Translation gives CASSSTLTVSKNIQYF.

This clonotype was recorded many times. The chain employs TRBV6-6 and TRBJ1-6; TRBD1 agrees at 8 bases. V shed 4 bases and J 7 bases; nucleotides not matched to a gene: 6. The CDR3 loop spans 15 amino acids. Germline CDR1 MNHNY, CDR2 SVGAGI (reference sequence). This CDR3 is CASSSRTGINSPLHF. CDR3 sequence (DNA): TGTGCCAGCAGTTCCCGGACAGGGATCAATTCACCCCTCCACTTT.

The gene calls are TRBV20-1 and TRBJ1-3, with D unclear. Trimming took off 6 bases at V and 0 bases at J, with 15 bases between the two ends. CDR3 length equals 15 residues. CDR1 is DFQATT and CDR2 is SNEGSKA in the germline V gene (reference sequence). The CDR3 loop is CSAAKAQHSGNTIYF. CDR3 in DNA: TGCAGTGCGGCGAAGGCGCAGCACTCTGGAAACACCATATATTTT.

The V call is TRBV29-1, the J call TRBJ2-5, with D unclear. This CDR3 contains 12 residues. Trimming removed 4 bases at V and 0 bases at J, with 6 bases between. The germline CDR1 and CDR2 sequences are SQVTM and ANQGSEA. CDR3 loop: CSVGKNQETQYF. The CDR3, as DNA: TGCAGCGTTGGCAAGAACCAAGAGACCCAGTACTTC.

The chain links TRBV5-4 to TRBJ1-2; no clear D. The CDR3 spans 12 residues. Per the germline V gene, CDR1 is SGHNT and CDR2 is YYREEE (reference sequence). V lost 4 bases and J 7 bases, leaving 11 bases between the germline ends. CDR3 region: CASSETSRGYTF. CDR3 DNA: TGTGCCAGCAGCGAGACCTCCCGTGGCTACACCTTC.

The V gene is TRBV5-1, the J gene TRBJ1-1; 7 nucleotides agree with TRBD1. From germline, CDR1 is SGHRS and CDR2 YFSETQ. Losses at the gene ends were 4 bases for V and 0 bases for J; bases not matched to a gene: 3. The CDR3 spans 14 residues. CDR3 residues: CASSPRGMNTEAFF. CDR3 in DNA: TGCGCCAGCAGCCCCAGGGGGATGAACACTGAAGCTTTCTTT.

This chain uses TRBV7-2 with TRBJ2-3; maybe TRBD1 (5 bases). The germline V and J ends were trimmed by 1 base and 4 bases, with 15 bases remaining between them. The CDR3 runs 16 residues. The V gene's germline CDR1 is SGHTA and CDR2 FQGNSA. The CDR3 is CASSLVQWARADTQYF. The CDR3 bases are TGTGCCAGCAGCTTAGTACAGTGGGCCAGGGCAGATACGCAGTATTTT. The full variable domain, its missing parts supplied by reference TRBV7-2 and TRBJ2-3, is GAGVSQSPSNKVTEKGKDVELRCDPISGHTALYWYRQSLGQGLEFLIYFQGNSAPDKSGLPSDRFSAERTGGSVSTLTIQRTQQEDSAVYLCASSLVQWARADTQYFGPGTRLTVL.

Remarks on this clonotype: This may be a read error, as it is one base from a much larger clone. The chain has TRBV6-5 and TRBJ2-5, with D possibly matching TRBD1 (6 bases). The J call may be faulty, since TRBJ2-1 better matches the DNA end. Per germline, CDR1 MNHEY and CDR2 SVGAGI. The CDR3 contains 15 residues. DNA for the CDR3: TGTGCCAGCAGGTATACAGGGCAGTACCAAGAGACCCAGTTCTTC. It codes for CASRYTGQYQETQFF.

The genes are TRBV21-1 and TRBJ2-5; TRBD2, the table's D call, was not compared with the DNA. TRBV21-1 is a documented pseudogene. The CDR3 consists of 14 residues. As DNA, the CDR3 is TGTGCCAGCAGCAAAGGAGCGGGGGAAGAGACCCAGTACTTC. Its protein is CASSKGAGEETQYF.

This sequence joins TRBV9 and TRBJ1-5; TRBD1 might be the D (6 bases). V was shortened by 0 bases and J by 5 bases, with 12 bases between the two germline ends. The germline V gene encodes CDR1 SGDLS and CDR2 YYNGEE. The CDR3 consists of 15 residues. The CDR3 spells CASSVAPGADQPQHF. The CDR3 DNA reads TGTGCCAGCAGCGTAGCGCCAGGGGCGGATCAGCCCCAGCATTTT.

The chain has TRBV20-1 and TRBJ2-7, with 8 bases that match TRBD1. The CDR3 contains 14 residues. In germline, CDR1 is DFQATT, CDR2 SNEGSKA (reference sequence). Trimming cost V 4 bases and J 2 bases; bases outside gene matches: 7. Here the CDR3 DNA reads TGCAGTGCTAACAGGGGGAATCGGGCCTACGAGCAGTACTTC. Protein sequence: CSANRGNRAYEQYF.

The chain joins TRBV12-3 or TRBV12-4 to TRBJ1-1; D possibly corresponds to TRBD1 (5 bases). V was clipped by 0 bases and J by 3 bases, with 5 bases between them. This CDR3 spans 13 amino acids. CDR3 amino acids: CASSLARDTEAFF. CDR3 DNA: TGTGCCAGCAGTTTAGCCAGGGACACTGAAGCTTTCTTT.

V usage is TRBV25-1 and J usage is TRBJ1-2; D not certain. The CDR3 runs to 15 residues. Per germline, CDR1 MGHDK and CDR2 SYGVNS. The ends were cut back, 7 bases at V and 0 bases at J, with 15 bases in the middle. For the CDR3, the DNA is TGTGCCAGCAACCCCTTCGGCGGAGCTAACTATGGCTACACCTTC. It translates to CASNPFGGANYGYTF.

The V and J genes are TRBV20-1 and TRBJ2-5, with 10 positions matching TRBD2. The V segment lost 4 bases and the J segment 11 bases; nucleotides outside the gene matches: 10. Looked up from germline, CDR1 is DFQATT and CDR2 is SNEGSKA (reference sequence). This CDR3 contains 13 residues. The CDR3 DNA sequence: TGCAGTGCTACTAGCGGGAGCACCGATGAGCAGTACTTC. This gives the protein CSATSGSTDEQYF.

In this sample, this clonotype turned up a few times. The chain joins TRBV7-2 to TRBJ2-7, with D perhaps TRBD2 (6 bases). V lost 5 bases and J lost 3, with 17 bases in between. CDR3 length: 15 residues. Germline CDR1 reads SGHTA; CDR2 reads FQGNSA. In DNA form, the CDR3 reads TGTGCCAGCAGCACCGGGATGCGGGGTCTCTACGAGCAGTACTTC. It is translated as CASSTGMRGLYEQYF.

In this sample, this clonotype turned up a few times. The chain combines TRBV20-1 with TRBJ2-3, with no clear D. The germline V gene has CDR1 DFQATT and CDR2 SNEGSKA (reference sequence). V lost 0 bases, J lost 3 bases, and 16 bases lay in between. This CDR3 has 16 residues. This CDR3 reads CSARDYGTLATDTQYF. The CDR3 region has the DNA TGCAGTGCTAGAGATTACGGTACTTTAGCTACAGATACGCAGTATTTT.

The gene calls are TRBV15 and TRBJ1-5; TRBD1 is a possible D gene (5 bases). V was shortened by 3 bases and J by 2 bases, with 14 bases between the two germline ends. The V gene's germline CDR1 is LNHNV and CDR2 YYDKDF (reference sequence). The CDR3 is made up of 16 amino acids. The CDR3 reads CATSSRKGFGNQPQHF. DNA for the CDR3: TGTGCCACCAGCAGTAGAAAGGGGTTCGGCAATCAGCCCCAGCATTTT.

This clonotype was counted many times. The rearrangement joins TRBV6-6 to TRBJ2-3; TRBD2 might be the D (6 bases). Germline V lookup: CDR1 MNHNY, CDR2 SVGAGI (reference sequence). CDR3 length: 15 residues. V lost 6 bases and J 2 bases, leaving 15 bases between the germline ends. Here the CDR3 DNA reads TGTGCCAGCAGGGCCTCAGGAGGGCCCACAGATACGCAGTATTTT. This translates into CASRASGGPTDTQYF.

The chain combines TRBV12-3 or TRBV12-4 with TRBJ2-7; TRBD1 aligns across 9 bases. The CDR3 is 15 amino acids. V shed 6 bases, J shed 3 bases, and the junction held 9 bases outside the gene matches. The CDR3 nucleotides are TGTGCCAGCAGCCGGACAGGGGCGAACATCTACGAGCAGTACTTC. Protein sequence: CASSRTGANIYEQYF.

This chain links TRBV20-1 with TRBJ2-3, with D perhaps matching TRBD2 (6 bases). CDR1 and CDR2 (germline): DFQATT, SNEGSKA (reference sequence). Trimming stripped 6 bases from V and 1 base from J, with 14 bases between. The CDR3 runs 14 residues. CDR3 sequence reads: CSARLGPGTDTQYF. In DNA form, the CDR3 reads TGCAGTGCCCGACTAGGCCCCGGCACAGATACGCAGTATTTT.

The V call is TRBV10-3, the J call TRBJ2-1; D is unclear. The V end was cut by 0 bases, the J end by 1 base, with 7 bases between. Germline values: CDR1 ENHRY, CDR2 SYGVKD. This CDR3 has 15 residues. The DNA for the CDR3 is TGTGCCATCAGTGAGTCGGGTGAATCCTACAATGAGCAGTTCTTC. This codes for CAISESGESYNEQFF.

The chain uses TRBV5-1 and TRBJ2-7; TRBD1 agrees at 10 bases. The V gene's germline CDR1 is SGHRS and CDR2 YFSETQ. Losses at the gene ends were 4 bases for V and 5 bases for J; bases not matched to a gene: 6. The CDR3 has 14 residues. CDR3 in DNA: TGCGCCAGCAGCCCGGGACAGGGGACCCACGAGCAGTACTTC. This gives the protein CASSPGQGTHEQYF.